This T cell receptor (beta chain) comes out of a study of blood T cell repertoires in COVID-19. Overall study: Sites in the United States, Italy and Spain provided acute and convalescent COVID-19 samples. The cDNA or gDNA used as material had been derived from T cells, B-cell-depleted T cells, or PBMCs.

As originally analysed: Counts of nucleated cells, estimated from reference gene primer amplification, were obtained. The data were produced by immunoSEQ multiplex PCR, yet TCRdb's version contains in-frame clones alone and is incomplete. V and J calls and clone size are given by that table; D and trimming were obtained from the DNA. The sample gives approximately 440,000 clones, approximately 88% of which show up once; 10% to 15% is in the top ten. One Seattle source followed patients from active infection through their disease course. The CDR3 has 13 amino acids. Trimming removed 5 bases from V and 4 bases from J; junction bases left unmatched: 4. Germline V gene lookup returns CDR1 SGHNT and CDR2 YENEEA.

The genes are TRBV11-3 and TRBJ1-1, with 7 nucleotides matching TRBD1. This TCR was sampled from a woman aged 50 to 60 with COVID-19, enrolled during active disease. Sequenced sample: peripheral blood. The CDR3 loop is CASSLRDSTEAFF. CDR3 bases: TGTGCCAGCAGCCTCCGGGACAGCACTGAAGCTTTCTTT. Variable domain in full (rest from reference TRBV11-3 and TRBJ1-1): EAGVVQSPRYKIIEKKQPVAFWCNPISGHNTLYWYLQNLGQGPELLIRYENEEAVDDSQLPKDRFSAERLKGVDSTLKIQPAELGDSAVYLCASSLRDSTEAFFGQGTRLTVV.